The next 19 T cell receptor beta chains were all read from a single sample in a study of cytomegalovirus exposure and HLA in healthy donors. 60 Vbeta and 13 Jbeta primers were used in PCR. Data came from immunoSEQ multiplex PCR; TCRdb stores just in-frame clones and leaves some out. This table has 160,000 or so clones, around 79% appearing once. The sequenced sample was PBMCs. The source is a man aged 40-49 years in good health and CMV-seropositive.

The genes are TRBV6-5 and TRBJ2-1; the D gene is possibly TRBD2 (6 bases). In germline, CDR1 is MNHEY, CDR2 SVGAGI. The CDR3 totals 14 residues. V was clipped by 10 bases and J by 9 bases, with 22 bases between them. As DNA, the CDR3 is TGTGCCACCCTTACCCCAAGAGCGGGCAGTGAGCAGTTCTTC. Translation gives CATLTPRAGSEQFF.

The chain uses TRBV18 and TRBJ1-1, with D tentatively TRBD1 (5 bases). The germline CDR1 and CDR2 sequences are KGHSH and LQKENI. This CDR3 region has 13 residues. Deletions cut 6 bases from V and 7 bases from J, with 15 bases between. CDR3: CASSEARGVEAFF. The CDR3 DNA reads TGTGCCAGCTCCGAGGCCCGGGGGGTTGAAGCTTTCTTT.

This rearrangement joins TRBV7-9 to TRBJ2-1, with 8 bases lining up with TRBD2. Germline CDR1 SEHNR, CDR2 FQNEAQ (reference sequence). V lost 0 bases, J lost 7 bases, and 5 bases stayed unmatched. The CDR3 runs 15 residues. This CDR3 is CASSLAGASGNEQFF. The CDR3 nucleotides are TGTGCCAGCAGCTTAGCGGGGGCTAGCGGGAATGAGCAGTTCTTC.

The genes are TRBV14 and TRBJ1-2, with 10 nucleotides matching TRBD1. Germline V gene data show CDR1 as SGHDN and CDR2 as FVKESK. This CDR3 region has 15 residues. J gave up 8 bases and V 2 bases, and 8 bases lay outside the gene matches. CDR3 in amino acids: CASSQQWGTGEGYTF. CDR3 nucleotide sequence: TGTGCCAGCAGCCAACAATGGGGGACAGGGGAAGGCTACACCTTC.

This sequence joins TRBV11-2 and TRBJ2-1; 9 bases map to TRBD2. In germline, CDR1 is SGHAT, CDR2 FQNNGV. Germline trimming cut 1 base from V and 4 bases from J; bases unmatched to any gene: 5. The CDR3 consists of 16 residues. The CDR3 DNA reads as TGTGCCAGCAGCTTAGTAGCGGGAGCTGAATACAATGAGCAGTTCTTC. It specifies CASSLVAGAEYNEQFF.

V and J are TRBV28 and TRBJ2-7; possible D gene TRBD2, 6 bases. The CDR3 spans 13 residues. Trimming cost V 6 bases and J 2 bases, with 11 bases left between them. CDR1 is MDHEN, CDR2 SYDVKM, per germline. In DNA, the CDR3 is TGTGCCAGCAGAGAGGAGGGAGCCTACGAGCAGTACTTC. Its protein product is CASREEGAYEQYF.

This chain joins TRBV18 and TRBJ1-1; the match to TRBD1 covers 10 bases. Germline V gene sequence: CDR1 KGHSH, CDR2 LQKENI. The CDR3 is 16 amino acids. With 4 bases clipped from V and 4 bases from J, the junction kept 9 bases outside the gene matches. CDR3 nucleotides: TGTGCCAGCTCACTTGGGGGACAGGGGATGGGCACTGAAGCTTTCTTT. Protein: CASSLGGQGMGTEAFF.

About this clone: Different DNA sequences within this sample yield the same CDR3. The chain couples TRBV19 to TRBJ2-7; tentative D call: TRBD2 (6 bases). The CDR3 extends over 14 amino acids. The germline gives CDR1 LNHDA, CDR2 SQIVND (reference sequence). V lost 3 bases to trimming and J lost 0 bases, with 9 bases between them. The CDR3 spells CASSIRESSYEQYF. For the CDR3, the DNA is TGTGCCAGTAGTATTCGGGAGAGCTCCTACGAGCAGTACTTC.

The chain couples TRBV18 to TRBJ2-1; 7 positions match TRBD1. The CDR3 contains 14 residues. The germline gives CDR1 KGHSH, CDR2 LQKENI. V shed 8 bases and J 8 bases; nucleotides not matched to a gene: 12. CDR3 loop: CASKVAGGWDEQFF. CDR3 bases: TGTGCCAGCAAGGTGGCAGGGGGTTGGGATGAGCAGTTCTTC.

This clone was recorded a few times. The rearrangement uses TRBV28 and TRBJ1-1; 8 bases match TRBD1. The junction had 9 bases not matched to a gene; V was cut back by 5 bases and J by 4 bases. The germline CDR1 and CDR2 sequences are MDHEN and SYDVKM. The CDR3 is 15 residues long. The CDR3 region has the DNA TGTGCCAGCAGTCTGCCCGGACAGGGTGGCACTGAAGCTTTCTTT. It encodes CASSLPGQGGTEAFF. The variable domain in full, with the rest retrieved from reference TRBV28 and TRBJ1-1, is DVKVTQSSRYLVKRTGEKVFLECVQDMDHENMFWYRQDPGLGLRLIYFSYDVKMKEKGDIPEGYSVSREKKERFSLILESASTNQTSMYLCASSLPGQGGTEAFFGQGTRLTVV.

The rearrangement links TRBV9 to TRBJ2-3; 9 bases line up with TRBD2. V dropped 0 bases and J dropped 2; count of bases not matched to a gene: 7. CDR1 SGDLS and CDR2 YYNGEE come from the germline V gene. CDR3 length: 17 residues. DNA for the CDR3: TGTGCCAGCAGCGTAGAGGGTAGCGGGAGCACCACAGATACGCAGTATTTT. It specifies CASSVEGSGSTTDTQYF.

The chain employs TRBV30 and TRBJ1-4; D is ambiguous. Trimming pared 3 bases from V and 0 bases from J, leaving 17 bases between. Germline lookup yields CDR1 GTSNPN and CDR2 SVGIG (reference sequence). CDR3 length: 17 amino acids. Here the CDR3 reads CAWSQGGQKPTNEKLFF. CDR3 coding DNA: TGTGCCTGGAGCCAAGGTGGGCAGAAACCAACTAATGAAAAACTGTTTTTT.

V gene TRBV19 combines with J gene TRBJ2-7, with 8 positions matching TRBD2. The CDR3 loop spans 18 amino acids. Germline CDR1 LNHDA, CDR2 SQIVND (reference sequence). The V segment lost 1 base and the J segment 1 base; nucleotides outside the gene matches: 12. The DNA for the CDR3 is TGTGCCAGTAGTATAGTCTCGGTGGAGCGGGAGTTTTCCTACGAGCAGTACTTC. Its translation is CASSIVSVEREFSYEQYF. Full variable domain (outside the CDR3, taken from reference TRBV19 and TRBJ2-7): DGGITQSPKYLFRKEGQNVTLSCEQNLNHDAMYWYRQDPGQGLRLIYYSQIVNDFQKGDIAEGYSVSREKKESFPLTVTSAQKNPTAFYLCASSIVSVEREFSYEQYFGPGTRLTVT.

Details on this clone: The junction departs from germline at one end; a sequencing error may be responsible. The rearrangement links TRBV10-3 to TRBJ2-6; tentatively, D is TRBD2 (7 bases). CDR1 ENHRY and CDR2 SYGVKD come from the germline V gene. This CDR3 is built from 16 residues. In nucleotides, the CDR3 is TGTGCCGGTGGCGGGGGCTCCGACTCTGGGGCCAACGGCCTGACTTTC. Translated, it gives CAGGGGSDSGANGLTF.

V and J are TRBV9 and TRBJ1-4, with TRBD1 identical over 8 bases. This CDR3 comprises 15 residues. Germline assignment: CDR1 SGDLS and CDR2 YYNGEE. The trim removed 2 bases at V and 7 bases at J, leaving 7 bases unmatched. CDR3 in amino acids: CASSVSTGEAEKLFF. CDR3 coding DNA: TGTGCCAGCAGCGTCTCGACAGGGGAGGCTGAAAAACTGTTTTTT.

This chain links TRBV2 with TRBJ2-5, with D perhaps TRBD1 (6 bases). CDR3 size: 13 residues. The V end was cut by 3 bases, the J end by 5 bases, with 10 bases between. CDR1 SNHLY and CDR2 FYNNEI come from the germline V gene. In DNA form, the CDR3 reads TGTGCCAGCAGTGAGGGGGCACGGGAGACCCAGTACTTC. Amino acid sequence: CASSEGARETQYF.

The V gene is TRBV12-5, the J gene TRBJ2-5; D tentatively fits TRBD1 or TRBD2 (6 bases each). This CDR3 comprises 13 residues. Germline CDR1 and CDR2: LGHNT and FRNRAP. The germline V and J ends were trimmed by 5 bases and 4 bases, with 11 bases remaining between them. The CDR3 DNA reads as TGTGCTAGTGGTCTGGGGGGCGTAGAGACCCAGTACTTC. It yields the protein CASGLGGVETQYF.

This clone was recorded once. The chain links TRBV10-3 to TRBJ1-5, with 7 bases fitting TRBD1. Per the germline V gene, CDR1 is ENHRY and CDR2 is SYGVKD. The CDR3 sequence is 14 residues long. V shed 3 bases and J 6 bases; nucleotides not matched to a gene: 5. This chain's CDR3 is CAISDYRGGQPQHF. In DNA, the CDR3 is TGTGCCATCAGTGACTACAGGGGAGGTCAGCCCCAGCATTTT.

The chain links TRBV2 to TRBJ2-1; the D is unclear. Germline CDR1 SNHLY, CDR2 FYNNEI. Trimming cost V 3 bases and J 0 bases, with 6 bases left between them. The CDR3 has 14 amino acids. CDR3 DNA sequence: TGTGCCAGCAGTGAGGAGAGCTCCTACAATGAGCAGTTCTTC. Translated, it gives CASSEESSYNEQFF.